This TCR beta chain was observed in a study of CXCR3-negative and CXCR3-positive naive CD8 T cells. Findings of the study overall: Naive cells with CXCR3 showed TRB CDR3s that were more hydrophobic than those in CXCR3-negative naive cells.

TRB cDNA libraries were made by UMI-labeled 5' RACE. TCRdb processed the 5' RACE reads again and assigns one entry to each CDR3 protein, with no DNA. The sample data list over 55,000 distinct CDR3 sequences. In the case of this clonotype: Its specificity is unknown.

Per the germline V gene, CDR1 is LNHDA and CDR2 is SQIVND (reference sequence). CDR3 length equals 11 residues. Sequencing input: naive CXCR3+ CD8+ T cells from blood. Documented subset: CD45RO-CCR7+CD27+CD95- naive CD8+ T cells expressing CXCR3 (TNR3+). The rearrangement uses TRBV19 and TRBJ2-7. The source is a human donor in good health. Some clones in this sample may be carry-over from other donors' samples. CDR3 loop: CASSNTYEQYF.